What follows is one T cell receptor (beta chain) and its context. Its antigen is unknown. Researchers made TCR beta libraries by using iRepertoire HTBI primers and running Arm-PCR on CDR3 regions. TCRdb called the multiplex PCR reads again in MiXCR, with one record for every CDR3 protein. The top ten clones hold roughly 50% of a sample with about 310,000 distinct CDR3 sequences, around 20% of them seen once. This entry comes from a study of regulatory T cells in long-lasting Graves disease. As for the study in general: In persistent Graves' disease, antithyroid drugs had been taken for over 5 years and TSH receptor antibodies stayed positive.

From germline, CDR1 is LGHNA and CDR2 YSLEER. CDR3 size: 22 residues. Between the trimmed V and J ends, which lost 0 bases and 0 bases, there was a span of 29 bases. Whole-study results and caveats: Comparison showed that persistent patients shared more public clonotypes (2,741) than new patients (966). Small sample size may have lowered accuracy.

Described time point: persistent/refractory GD, antithyroid drugs over 5 years with positive TRAb. Construction of the TCR library relied on RNA isolated from PBMCs. Each patient gave roughly 10 milliliters of EDTA-anticoagulated peripheral blood. V and J are TRBV4-3 and TRBJ1-1; D is possibly TRBD1 (5 bases). The clonotype was recovered from a female donor with Graves disease. Sequencing used peripheral blood mononuclear cells (PBMCs), obtained when the disease was refractory, from a patient treated with antithyroid drugs. As DNA, the CDR3 is TGCGCCAGCAGCCAAGATTTCATCGGGGCGACGGACCTTCATCCCATGAACACTGAAGCTTTCTTT. Translation gives CASSQDFIGATDLHPMNTEAFF.